These 10 T cell receptor beta chains share one sample of origin, sequenced in a study of blood T cell repertoires in COVID-19. Profiled with immunoSEQ multiplex PCR; TCRdb holds only in-frame clones, not every one. The top ten clones hold less than 2.5% of a sample with about 300,000 clones, over 75% of them seen once. Sequencing used PBMCs or T cells enriched from blood (not recorded which). All receptors come from a man aged 25-45 years who had recovered from COVID-19.

The gene calls are TRBV6-1 and TRBJ2-5; maybe TRBD2 (6 bases). CDR3 length: 16 residues. The V gene's germline CDR1 is MNHNS and CDR2 SASEGT. Trimming took off 3 bases at V and 7 bases at J, with 21 bases between the two ends. CDR3 protein: CASSDGGGSGSRTQYF. In DNA form, the CDR3 reads TGTGCCAGCAGTGATGGCGGAGGTAGCGGTTCGAGGACCCAGTACTTC.

The table lists this clone with a count of one. The chain employs TRBV5-1 and TRBJ2-7; perhaps TRBD1 as D (5 bases). V dropped 0 bases and J dropped 2 bases, with 12 bases sitting between them. Germline CDR1 is SGHRS and CDR2 is YFSETQ. CDR3 length: 15 amino acids. The CDR3 nucleotides read TGCGCCAGCAGCTTGGGACAGCCTGTAACCTACGAGCAGTACTTC. Amino acids: CASSLGQPVTYEQYF.

The J gene is TRBJ2-5, the V gene TRBV7-9; no clear D. This CDR3 is 14 amino acids long. The V gene lost 3 bases and the J gene lost 5 bases, with 13 bases spanning the gap. Germline V gene data show CDR1 as SEHNR and CDR2 as FQNEAQ (reference sequence). The DNA for the CDR3 is TGTGCCAGCAGCTTTCCGGCTCTGCGGGAGACCCAGTACTTC. Amino acid sequence: CASSFPALRETQYF.

The chain carries TRBV18 and TRBJ1-4, with D maybe TRBD1 (6 bases). This CDR3 is 17 amino acids long. The V gene's germline CDR1 is KGHSH and CDR2 LQKENI. V was cut by 6 bases and J by 0 bases, with 17 bases left in between. The CDR3 loop is CASSPGQGMATNEKLFF. CDR3 bases: TGTGCCAGCTCGCCGGGGCAGGGGATGGCAACTAATGAAAAACTGTTTTTT.

The chain is built from TRBV14 and TRBJ1-1, with 8 nucleotides matching TRBD1. The CDR3 extends over 15 amino acids. CDR1 SGHDN and CDR2 FVKESK come from the germline V gene. Trimming cost V 3 bases and J 2 bases; bases outside gene matches: 5. The CDR3 spells CASSQTDRGNTEAFF. The CDR3 DNA follows: TGTGCCAGCAGCCAGACCGACAGGGGTAACACTGAAGCTTTCTTT.

This sequence joins TRBV7-2 and TRBJ2-3; D perhaps matches TRBD1 (5 bases). Trimming cost V 5 bases and J 4 bases, with 10 bases left between them. Germline-derived CDR1 and CDR2 are SGHTA and FQGNSA. The CDR3 length is 13 residues. CDR3 nucleotide sequence: TGTGCCAGCAGCAAGCAAGGGGCAGATACGCAGTATTTT. Translating it yields CASSKQGADTQYF.

The V gene is TRBV4-1, the J gene TRBJ2-7; 8 nucleotides align to TRBD2. The ends lost 0 bases at V and 2 bases at J; junction bases unmatched: 9. Germline CDR1 reads MGHRA; CDR2 reads YSYEKL. The CDR3 length is 17 residues. CDR3 nucleotide sequence: TGCGCCAGCAGCCAAGATGATCGCGGGGGGACCGCCTACGAGCAGTACTTC. Translation gives CASSQDDRGGTAYEQYF.

The CDR3 is CASSSGTGYSRYEQYF. The CDR3 DNA follows: TGTGCCAGCAGCTCAGGGACAGGGTATAGTCGGTACGAGCAGTACTTC. V usage is TRBV9 and J usage is TRBJ2-7; 9 positions match TRBD1. The ends lost 4 bases at V and 4 bases at J; junction bases unmatched: 12. The CDR3 length is 16 residues. The germline CDR1 and CDR2 sequences are SGDLS and YYNGEE.

The rearrangement links TRBV9 to TRBJ2-2; D not certain. The germline V and J ends were trimmed by 0 bases and 1 base, with 7 bases remaining between them. The germline V gene encodes CDR1 SGDLS and CDR2 YYNGEE. The CDR3 covers 15 residues. The CDR3 loop is CASSVVSGNTGELFF. The CDR3 coding sequence is TGTGCCAGCAGCGTAGTTTCAGGGAACACCGGGGAGCTGTTTTTT.

The V gene is TRBV10-3, the J gene TRBJ1-1, with TRBD1 matching over 7 bases. Germline-derived CDR1 and CDR2 are ENHRY and SYGVKD. The CDR3 spans 13 residues. The V and J ends lost 6 bases and 4 bases, in that order; junction bases with no gene match: 5. Here the CDR3 DNA reads TGTGCCATCAGCCTTCAGGGGGGCACTGAAGCTTTCTTT. Translated, it gives CAISLQGGTEAFF.